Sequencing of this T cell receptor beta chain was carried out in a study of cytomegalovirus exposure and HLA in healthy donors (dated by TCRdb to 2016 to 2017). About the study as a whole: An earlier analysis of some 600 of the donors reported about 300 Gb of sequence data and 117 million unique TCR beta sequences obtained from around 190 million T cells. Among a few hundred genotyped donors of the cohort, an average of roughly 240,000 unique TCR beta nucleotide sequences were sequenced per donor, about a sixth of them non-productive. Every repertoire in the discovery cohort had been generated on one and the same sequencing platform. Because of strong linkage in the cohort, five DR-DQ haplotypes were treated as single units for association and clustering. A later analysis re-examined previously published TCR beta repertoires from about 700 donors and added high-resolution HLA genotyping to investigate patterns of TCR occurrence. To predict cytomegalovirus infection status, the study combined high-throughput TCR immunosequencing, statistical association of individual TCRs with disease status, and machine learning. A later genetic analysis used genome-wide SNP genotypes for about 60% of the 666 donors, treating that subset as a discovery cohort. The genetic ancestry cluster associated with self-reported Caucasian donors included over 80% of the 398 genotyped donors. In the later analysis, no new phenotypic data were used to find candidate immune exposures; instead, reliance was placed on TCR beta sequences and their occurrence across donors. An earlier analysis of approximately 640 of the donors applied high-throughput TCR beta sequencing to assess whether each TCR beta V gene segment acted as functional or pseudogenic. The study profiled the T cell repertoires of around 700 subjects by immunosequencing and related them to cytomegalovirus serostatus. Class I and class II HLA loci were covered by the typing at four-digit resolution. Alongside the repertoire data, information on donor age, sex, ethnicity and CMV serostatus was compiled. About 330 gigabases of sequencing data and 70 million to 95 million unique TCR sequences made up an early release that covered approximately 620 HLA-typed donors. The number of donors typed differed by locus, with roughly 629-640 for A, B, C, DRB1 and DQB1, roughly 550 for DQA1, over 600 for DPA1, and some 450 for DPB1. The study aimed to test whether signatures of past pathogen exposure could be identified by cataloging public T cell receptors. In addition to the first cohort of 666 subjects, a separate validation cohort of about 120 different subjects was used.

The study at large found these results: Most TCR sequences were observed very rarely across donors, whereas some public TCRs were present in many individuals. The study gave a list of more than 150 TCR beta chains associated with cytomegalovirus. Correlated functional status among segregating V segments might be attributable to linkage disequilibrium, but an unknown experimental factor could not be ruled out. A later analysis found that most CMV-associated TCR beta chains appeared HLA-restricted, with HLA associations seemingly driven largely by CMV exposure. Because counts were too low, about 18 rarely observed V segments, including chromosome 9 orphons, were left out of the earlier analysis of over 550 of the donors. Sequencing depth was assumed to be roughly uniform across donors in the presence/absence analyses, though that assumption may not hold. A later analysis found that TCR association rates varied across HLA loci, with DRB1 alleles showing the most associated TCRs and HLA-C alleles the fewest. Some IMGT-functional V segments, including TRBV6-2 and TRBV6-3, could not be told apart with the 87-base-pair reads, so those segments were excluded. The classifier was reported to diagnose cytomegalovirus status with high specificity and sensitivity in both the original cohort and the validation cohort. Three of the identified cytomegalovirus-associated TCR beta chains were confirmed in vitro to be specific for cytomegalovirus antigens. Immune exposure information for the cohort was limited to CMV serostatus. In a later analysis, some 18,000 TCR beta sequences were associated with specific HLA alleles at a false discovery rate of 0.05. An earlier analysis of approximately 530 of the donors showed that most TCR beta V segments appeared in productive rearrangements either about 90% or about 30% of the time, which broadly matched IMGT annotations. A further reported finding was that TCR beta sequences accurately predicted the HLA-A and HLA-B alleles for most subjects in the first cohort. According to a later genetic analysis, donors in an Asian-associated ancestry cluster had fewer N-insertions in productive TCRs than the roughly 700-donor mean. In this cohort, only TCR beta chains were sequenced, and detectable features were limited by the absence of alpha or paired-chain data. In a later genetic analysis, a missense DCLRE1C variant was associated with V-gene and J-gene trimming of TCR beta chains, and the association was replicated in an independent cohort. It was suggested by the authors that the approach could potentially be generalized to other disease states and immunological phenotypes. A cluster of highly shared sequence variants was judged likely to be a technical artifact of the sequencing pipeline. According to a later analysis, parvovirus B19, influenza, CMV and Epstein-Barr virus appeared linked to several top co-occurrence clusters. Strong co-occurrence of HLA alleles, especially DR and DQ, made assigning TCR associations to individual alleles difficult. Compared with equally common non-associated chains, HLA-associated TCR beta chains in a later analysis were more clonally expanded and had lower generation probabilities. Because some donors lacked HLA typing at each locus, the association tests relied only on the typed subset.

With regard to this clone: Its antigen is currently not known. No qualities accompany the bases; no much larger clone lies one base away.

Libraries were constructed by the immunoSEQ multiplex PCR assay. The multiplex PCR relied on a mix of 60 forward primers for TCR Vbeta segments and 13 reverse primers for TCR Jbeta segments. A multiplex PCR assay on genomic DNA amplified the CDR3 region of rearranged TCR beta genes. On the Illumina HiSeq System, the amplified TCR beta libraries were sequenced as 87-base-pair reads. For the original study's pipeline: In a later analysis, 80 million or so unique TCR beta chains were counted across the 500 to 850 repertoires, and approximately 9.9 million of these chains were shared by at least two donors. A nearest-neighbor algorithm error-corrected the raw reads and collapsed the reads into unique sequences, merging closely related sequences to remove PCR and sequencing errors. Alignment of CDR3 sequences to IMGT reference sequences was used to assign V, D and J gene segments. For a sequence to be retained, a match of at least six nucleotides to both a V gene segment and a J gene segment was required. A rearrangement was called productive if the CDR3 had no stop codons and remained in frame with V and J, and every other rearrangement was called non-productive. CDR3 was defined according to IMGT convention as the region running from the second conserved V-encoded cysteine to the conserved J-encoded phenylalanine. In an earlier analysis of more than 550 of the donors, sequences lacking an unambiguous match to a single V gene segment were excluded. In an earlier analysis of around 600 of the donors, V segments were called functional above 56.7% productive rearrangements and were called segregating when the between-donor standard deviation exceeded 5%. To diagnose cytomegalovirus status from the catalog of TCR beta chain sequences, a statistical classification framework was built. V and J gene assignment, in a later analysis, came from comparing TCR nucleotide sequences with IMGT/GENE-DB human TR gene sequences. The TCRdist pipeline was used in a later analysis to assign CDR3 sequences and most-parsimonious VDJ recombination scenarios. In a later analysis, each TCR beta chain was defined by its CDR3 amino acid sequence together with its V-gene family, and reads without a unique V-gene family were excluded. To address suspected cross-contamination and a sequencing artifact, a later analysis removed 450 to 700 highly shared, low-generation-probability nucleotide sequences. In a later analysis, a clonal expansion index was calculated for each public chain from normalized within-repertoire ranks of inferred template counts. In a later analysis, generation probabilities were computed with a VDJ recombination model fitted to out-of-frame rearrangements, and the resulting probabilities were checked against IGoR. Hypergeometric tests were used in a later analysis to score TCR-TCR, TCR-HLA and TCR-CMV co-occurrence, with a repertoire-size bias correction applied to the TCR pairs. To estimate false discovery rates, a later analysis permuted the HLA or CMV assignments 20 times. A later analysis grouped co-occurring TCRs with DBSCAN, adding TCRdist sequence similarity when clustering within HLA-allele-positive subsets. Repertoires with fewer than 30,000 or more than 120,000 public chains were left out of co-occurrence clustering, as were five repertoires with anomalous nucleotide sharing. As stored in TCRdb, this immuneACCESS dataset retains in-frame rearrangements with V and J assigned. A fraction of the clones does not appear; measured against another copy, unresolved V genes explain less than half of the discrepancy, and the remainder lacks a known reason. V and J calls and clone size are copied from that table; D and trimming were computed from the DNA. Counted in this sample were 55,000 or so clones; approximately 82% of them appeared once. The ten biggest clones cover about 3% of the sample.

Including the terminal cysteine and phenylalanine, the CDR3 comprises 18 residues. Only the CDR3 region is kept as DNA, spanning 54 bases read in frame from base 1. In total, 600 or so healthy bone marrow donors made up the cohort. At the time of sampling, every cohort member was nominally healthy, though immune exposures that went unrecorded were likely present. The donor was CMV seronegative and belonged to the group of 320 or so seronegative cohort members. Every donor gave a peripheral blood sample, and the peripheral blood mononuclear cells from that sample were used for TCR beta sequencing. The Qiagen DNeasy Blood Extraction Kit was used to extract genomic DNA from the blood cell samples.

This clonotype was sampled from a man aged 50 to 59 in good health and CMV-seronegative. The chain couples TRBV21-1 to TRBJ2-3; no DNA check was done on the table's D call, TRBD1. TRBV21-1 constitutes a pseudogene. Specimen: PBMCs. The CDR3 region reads CASSKVNRDRGFTDTQYF. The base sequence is TGTGCCAGCAGCAAGGTCAACCGGGACAGGGGGTTCACAGATACGCAGTATTTT.